What follows are 32 T cell receptor beta chains derived from one specimen sequenced in a study of T cell clonality in common variable immunodeficiency. Profiling relied on immunoSEQ multiplex PCR, and the TCRdb table lists in-frame clones only, not all of them. The sample holds over 35,000 clones, and no clone turns up only once. The sequenced material came from peripheral blood mononuclear cells. The origin of the receptors is a person between 18 and 75 years old in good health.

Ten or more counts support this clone. The CDR3 extends 3 residues past the end of the read, so its final part is completed from the germline J gene. This sequence joins TRBV7-9 and TRBJ2-7, with D unclear. V shed 6 bases and J shed 5 bases, with 14 bases lying between them. There are 13 residues in the CDR3. Germline CDR1 is SEHNR and CDR2 is FQNEAQ (reference sequence). The part of the CDR3 DNA that was read is TGTGCCAGCAGTCAGACATCCTGGGACGAG. Protein sequence: CASSQTSWDE. The entire CDR3 protein reads CASSQTSWDEQYF.

This clone was found many times. The read ends 3 residues shy of where the CDR3 ends; the end is completed using the germline J gene. J is TRBJ2-5 and V is TRBV20-1; 11 bases are shared with TRBD2. This CDR3 has 15 residues. With 2 bases clipped from V and 5 bases from J, the junction kept 7 bases outside the gene matches. CDR1 and CDR2 from the germline V gene are DFQATT and SNEGSKA (reference sequence). CDR3 DNA (partial): TGCAGTGCTAGAATAGCGGGAGGGAGCGGGGAGACC. Translated, it gives CSARIAGGSGET. The entire CDR3 reads CSARIAGGSGETQYF.

This clone was seen a handful of times. The CDR3 end lies 3 residues beyond the end of the read and is filled in from the germline J gene. The chain combines TRBV11-1 with TRBJ2-7, with D maybe TRBD1 (6 bases). Germline CDR1 SGHAT, CDR2 FQDESV (reference sequence). With 5 bases removed from V and 2 bases from J, the gap between germline ends came to 13 bases. This CDR3 contains 14 residues. Here the CDR3 reads CASSMTQGPYEQYF. The CDR3 DNA, read in part, is TGTGCCAGCAGCATGACACAGGGACCCTACGAG.

With respect to this clone: The CDR3 is cut off 3 residues early in the read; its end comes from the germline J gene. The rearrangement joins TRBV23-1 to TRBJ2-3; D may be TRBD1 or TRBD2 (5 bases each). TRBV23-1 is an open reading frame, and its role is uncertain. This CDR3 contains 15 residues. CDR3 DNA (partial): TGCGCCGCGAAGAGGGCAGGGAAGGAGAGGAGGACG. Residues: CAAKRAGKERRT. The full CDR3 is CAAKRAGKERRTQYF.

This clone was recorded many times. The CDR3 loop is CASSLFGADGETQYF. The covered CDR3 bases are TGCGCCAGCAGCCTCTTTGGGGCAGACGGAGAGACC. The chain uses TRBV5-1 and TRBJ2-5, with a tentative D call TRBD1 (5 bases). Read sequence stops 3 residues before the CDR3 end, and the germline J gene provides the missing end. The CDR3 runs to 15 residues. Trimming took 4 bases from V and 4 from J, leaving 17 bases between them. Germline V lookup: CDR1 SGHRS, CDR2 YFSETQ.

This clone was picked up many times. The observed sequence ends 3 residues before the CDR3 terminus, with the missing tail filled in from the germline J gene. This chain connects TRBV5-4 to TRBJ2-5; the D gene could be TRBD1 or TRBD2 (6 bases each). V lost 4 bases and J 1 base, leaving 11 bases between the germline ends. Germline V lookup: CDR1 SGHNT, CDR2 YYREEE (reference sequence). The CDR3 covers 14 residues. The sequenced CDR3 bases are TGTGCCAGCAGCGCGGGACAAAGCCAAGAGACC. It translates to CASSAGQSQET. The full CDR3 protein reads CASSAGQSQETQYF. The variable domain in full, with the rest retrieved from reference TRBV5-4 and TRBJ2-5, is ETGVTQSPTHLIKTRGQQVTLRCSSQSGHNTVSWYQQALGQGPQFIFQYYREEENGRGNFPPRFSGLQFPNYSSELNVNALELDDSALYLCASSAGQSQETQYFGPGTRLLVL.

The table lists this clone with many counts. The CDR3 sequence is CSAGQGAETQYF. The CDR3 bases that were read are TGCAGCGCCGGACAGGGGGCCGAGACC. The chain links TRBV29-1 to TRBJ2-5; 11 bases match TRBD1. The CDR3 end is not reached by the read, which stops 3 residues before it; the germline J gene fills it in. The V gene end was trimmed by 7 bases and the J gene end by 5 bases; junction bases not matched to a gene: 3. This CDR3 spans 12 amino acids. CDR1 SQVTM and CDR2 ANQGSEA come from the germline V gene.

Many counts were recorded for this clone. Coverage ceases 3 residues before the CDR3 finishes, and the germline J gene fills in the end. The chain combines TRBV20-1 with TRBJ2-5, with TRBD2 as a possible D gene (5 bases). CDR1 is DFQATT and CDR2 is SNEGSKA in the germline V gene (reference sequence). V was cut by 6 bases and J by 4 bases, with 15 bases left in between. The CDR3 consists of 13 residues. CDR3 DNA (partial): TGCAGTGCCAACACTAGAGGTGGAGAGACC. It yields the protein CSANTRGGET. From start to end, the CDR3 is CSANTRGGETQYF.

This clone was counted ten times or more. The read terminates 3 residues ahead of where the CDR3 ends, so the germline J gene completes it. J is TRBJ2-5 and V is TRBV20-1, with TRBD2 identical over 7 bases. Germline CDR1 is DFQATT and CDR2 is SNEGSKA (reference sequence). V trimming: 1 base; J trimming: 5 bases; junction bases outside the gene matches: 4. The CDR3 is made up of 13 amino acids. The CDR3 is CSARASGRETQYF. The covered CDR3 bases are TGCAGTGCTAGAGCTAGCGGTAGGGAGACC.

This clone was seen repeatedly, ten times or more. The read gets to within 3 residues of the CDR3 end, and the germline J gene fills in the rest. This chain joins TRBV5-1 and TRBJ2-5; TRBD1 agrees at 10 bases. The junction had 16 bases not matched to a gene; V was cut back by 4 bases and J by 7 bases. CDR1 is SGHRS and CDR2 is YFSETQ in the germline V gene. The CDR3 loop spans 17 amino acids. CDR3 DNA, as far as it was read: TGCGCCAGCAGCCCGGACCCGGGACAGGGGAGGGCGGGGACC. Translating it yields CASSPDPGQGRAGT. The entire CDR3 protein is CASSPDPGQGRAGTQYF.

A few counts support this clone. A far larger clone is off by one base, so a read error is likely. Read data end 3 residues before the CDR3 end; the end is taken from the germline J gene. Other DNA sequences within the sample encode an identical CDR3. The rearrangement joins TRBV6-4 to TRBJ2-1; 10 nucleotides agree with TRBD1. This CDR3 region has 15 residues. Germline values: CDR1 MRHNA, CDR2 SNTAGT. J gave up 4 bases and V 8 bases, and 8 bases lay outside the gene matches. The CDR3 bases that were read are TGTGCCAGCCGTGCCGGGACAGGGGATTACAATGAG. It yields the protein CASRAGTGDYNE. The full CDR3 reads CASRAGTGDYNEQFF.

This clone was seen many times. The read gets to within 3 residues of the CDR3 end, and the germline J gene fills in the rest. The V and J genes are TRBV5-1 and TRBJ2-2; tentatively, D is TRBD2 (6 bases). The V gene's germline CDR1 is SGHRS and CDR2 YFSETQ. This CDR3 contains 17 residues. CDR3 DNA (partial): TGCGCCAGCAGCTTGTCGTACGCGGGACTGTCTAATGAAAAG. The encoded protein is CASSLSYAGLSNEK. The full CDR3 reads CASSLSYAGLSNEKLFF. Variable domain in full (rest from reference TRBV5-1 and TRBJ2-2): KAGVTQTPRYLIKTRGQQVTLSCSPISGHRSVSWYQQTPGQGLQFLFEYFSETQRNKGNFPGRFSGRQFSNSRSEMNVSTLELGDSALYLCASSLSYAGLSNEKLFFGEGSRLTVL.

In its sample, this clone was seen many times. The DNA ends 3 residues before the CDR3 does, and the rest of the CDR3 is filled in from the germline J gene. The gene calls are TRBV10-3 and TRBJ2-3; 7 bases are shared with TRBD2. Unmatched junction bases numbered 5, after V lost 2 bases and J lost 3 bases. The germline V gene has CDR1 ENHRY and CDR2 SYGVKD. The CDR3 length is 15 residues. CDR3 DNA (partial): TGTGCCATCAGTGAGCGGCGCGGGAGTACAGATACG. It codes for CAISERRGSTDT. The entire CDR3 is CAISERRGSTDTQYF.

There are many counts of this clone. The CDR3 end lies 3 residues beyond the end of the read and is filled in from the germline J gene. The chain recombines TRBV7-8 with TRBJ2-3; 9 nucleotides line up with TRBD2. Germline V gene lookup returns CDR1 SGHVS and CDR2 FQNEAQ. This CDR3 comprises 16 residues. V gave up 5 bases and J gave up 3 bases; unmatched junction bases: 9. The CDR3 DNA, read in part, is TGTGCCAGCAGCCCGCTGGAGCGGGAGGCTACAGATACG. Amino acids: CASSPLEREATDT. The whole CDR3 protein is CASSPLEREATDTQYF.

This clone occurred many times. Read data end 3 residues before the CDR3 end; the end is taken from the germline J gene. The V and J genes are TRBV5-1 and TRBJ1-1; D gene uncertain. The CDR3 is 12 residues long. Germline values: CDR1 SGHRS, CDR2 YFSETQ. Trimming took 1 base from V and 5 from J, leaving 6 bases between them. The sequenced part of the CDR3 DNA is TGCGCCAGCAGCTTGCCGGGGACTGAA. It codes for CASSLPGTE. In full, the CDR3 reads CASSLPGTEAFF.

This clone was counted at least ten times. The read ends 3 residues shy of where the CDR3 ends; the end is completed using the germline J gene. The chain is built from TRBV20-1 and TRBJ2-1; 14 positions match TRBD2. Losses at the gene ends were 6 bases for V and 9 bases for J; bases not matched to a gene: 13. The CDR3 length is 16 residues. The germline CDR1 and CDR2 sequences are DFQATT and SNEGSKA (reference sequence). The part of the CDR3 DNA that was read is TGCAGTGCCTACCTACAGGGACTAGCGGGAGCTCGTGAG. It codes for CSAYLQGLAGARE. The whole CDR3 protein reads CSAYLQGLAGAREQFF.

This clone was detected ten times or more. The CDR3 is cut off 3 residues early in the read; its end comes from the germline J gene. This sequence joins TRBV7-3 and TRBJ2-5, with 11 bases lining up with TRBD1. The length of the CDR3 is 16 residues. V dropped 5 bases and J dropped 5; count of bases not matched to a gene: 10. Germline loops: CDR1 SGHTA, CDR2 FQGTGA. The CDR3 sequence: CASSPTGQGARETQYF. Partial CDR3 DNA: TGTGCCAGCAGCCCCACAGGACAGGGGGCGCGGGAGACC.

This clone was seen many times. The CDR3 end is not reached by the read, which stops 3 residues before it; the germline J gene fills it in. The V call is TRBV30, the J call TRBJ1-2; D is perhaps TRBD1 (6 bases). CDR1 and CDR2 (germline): GTSNPN, SVGIG (reference sequence). V was clipped by 0 bases and J by 6 bases, with 11 bases between them. The CDR3 is 13 amino acids. The CDR3 here is CAWSVWGHDGYTF. The part of the CDR3 DNA that was read is TGTGCCTGGAGTGTCTGGGGACACGATGGC.

This clone occurred many times. The read terminates 3 residues before the CDR3 end, so the remaining end is supplied by the germline J gene. This sequence joins TRBV6-2 or TRBV6-3 and TRBJ1-5, with 8 nucleotides matching TRBD1. This CDR3 contains 14 residues. V was pared by 6 bases and J by 2 bases, with 3 bases of the junction left unmatched. Germline V gene data show CDR1 as MNHEY and CDR2 as SVGEGT. The CDR3 spells CASRHRGGNQPQHF. Incomplete CDR3 DNA: TGTGCCAGCAGGCACAGGGGGGGCAATCAGCCC.

A remark on this clone: The read ends 3 residues early relative to the CDR3; the germline J gene fills the gap. The V gene is TRBV6-1, the J gene TRBJ1-2; D may be TRBD1 (5 bases). This CDR3 comprises 16 residues. Germline V gives CDR1 MNHNS, CDR2 SASEGT. The CDR3 spells CASSENPGLAGYDYTF. The sequenced CDR3 bases are TGTGCCAGCAGTGAGAATCCGGGACTAGCGGGCTACGAC.

This clone has a count of ten or more. The CDR3 extends 3 residues past the end of the read, so its final part is completed from the germline J gene. V usage is TRBV30 and J usage is TRBJ1-2; TRBD1 matches at 11 bases. The V and J ends lost 1 base and 7 bases, in that order; junction bases with no gene match: 2. This CDR3 is 13 amino acids long. Germline V gene sequence: CDR1 GTSNPN, CDR2 SVGIG (reference sequence). The CDR3 protein is CAWSEGQGVGYTF. The sequenced part of the CDR3 DNA is TGTGCCTGGAGTGAGGGACAGGGGGTTGGC.

This clone was observed many times. The DNA ends 3 residues before the CDR3 does, and the rest of the CDR3 is filled in from the germline J gene. The chain recombines TRBV7-8 with TRBJ2-2, with D possibly TRBD1 on 6 matching bases. The CDR3 is 16 residues long. Germline V gene data show CDR1 as SGHVS and CDR2 as FQNEAQ. The germline V and J ends were trimmed by 0 bases and 3 bases, with 11 bases remaining between them. The covered CDR3 bases are TGTGCCAGCAGCTTAGCGCGGACAGCGGACACCGGGGAG. It codes for CASSLARTADTGE. Given in full, the CDR3 is CASSLARTADTGELFF.

Concerning this clone: This may come from a read error, since a much larger clone is one base off. The CDR3 end is not reached by the read, which stops 3 residues before it; the germline J gene fills it in. This chain links TRBV2 with TRBJ2-2; D call uncertain. The length of the CDR3 is 12 residues. CDR1 is SNHLY, CDR2 FYNNEI, per germline. CDR3: CASSARNEKLFF. CDR3 DNA, as far as it was read: TGTGCCAGCAGTGCCAGAAATGAAAAG. Combining the CDR3 with reference TRBV2 and TRBJ2-2 gives the whole variable domain EPEVTQTPSHQVTQMGQEVILRCVPISNHLYFYWYRQILGQKVEFLVSFYNNEISEKSEIFDDQFSVERPDGSNFTLKIRSTKLEDSAMYFCASSARNEKLFFGEGSRLTVL.

This clone was seen ten or more times. The sequence runs out 3 residues before the end of the CDR3; the remainder is reconstructed from the germline J gene. The V call is TRBV19, the J call TRBJ2-6, with D maybe TRBD2 (5 bases). V lost 3 bases, J lost 0 bases, and 12 bases lay in between. Germline V gene sequence: CDR1 LNHDA, CDR2 SQIVND (reference sequence). There are 17 residues in the CDR3. Incomplete CDR3 DNA: TGTGCCAGTAGTATCCCTCGGACTGTCTCTGGGGCCAACGTC. Translated: CASSIPRTVSGANV. The whole CDR3 reads CASSIPRTVSGANVLTF. Full variable domain (remainder filled in from reference TRBV19 and TRBJ2-6): DGGITQSPKYLFRKEGQNVTLSCEQNLNHDAMYWYRQDPGQGLRLIYYSQIVNDFQKGDIAEGYSVSREKKESFPLTVTSAQKNPTAFYLCASSIPRTVSGANVLTFGAGSRLTVL.

This clone was seen ten or more times. The sequence runs out 3 residues before the end of the CDR3; the remainder is reconstructed from the germline J gene. The J gene is TRBJ2-1, the V gene TRBV4-1, with 12 bases that match TRBD2. After removal of 7 bases from V and 9 bases from J, the junction contained 10 bases not matched to a gene. The CDR3 length is 15 residues. Germline values: CDR1 MGHRA, CDR2 YSYEKL. The CDR3 is CASTPTSGGLSEQFF. CDR3 bases read: TGCGCCAGCACACCGACTAGCGGGGGACTTAGTGAG.

The sample holds many counts of this clone. The read ends 3 residues shy of where the CDR3 ends; the end is completed using the germline J gene. The V call is TRBV14, the J call TRBJ1-2, with 8 bases lining up with TRBD1. Germline CDR1 is SGHDN and CDR2 is FVKESK. Trimming took 4 bases from V and 5 from J; bases not matched to a gene: 6. The CDR3 contains 14 residues. The CDR3 region is CASSPGTGPYGYTF. CDR3 DNA, as far as it was read: TGTGCCAGCAGCCCCGGGACAGGACCTTATGGC.

This clone was picked up many times. The read finishes 3 residues shy of the CDR3 end, and the germline J gene is used to complete it. The genes are TRBV30 and TRBJ1-1, with D possibly being TRBD1 (5 bases). The CDR3 contains 14 residues. Germline assignment: CDR1 GTSNPN and CDR2 SVGIG (reference sequence). This chain's CDR3 is CALYPGGRNTEAFF. The sequenced part of the CDR3 DNA is TGTGCTCTCTACCCCGGGGGGAGAAACACTGAA.

There are many counts of this clone. Read data end 3 residues before the CDR3 end; the end is taken from the germline J gene. This chain joins TRBV6-2 or TRBV6-3 and TRBJ1-1; a possible D gene is TRBD1 (5 bases). Germline V gene sequence: CDR1 MNHEY, CDR2 SVGEGT. The CDR3 totals 12 residues. The CDR3 DNA, read in part, is TGTGCCAGCAGTTATGAAGGGGATAAG. This sequence encodes CASSYEGDK. The full CDR3 protein is CASSYEGDKAFF.

This clone was seen at least ten times. Read sequence stops 3 residues before the CDR3 end, and the germline J gene provides the missing end. This chain links TRBV7-8 with TRBJ1-1, with 9 positions matching TRBD1. The V segment lost 5 bases and the J segment 5 bases; nucleotides outside the gene matches: 6. This CDR3 is built from 14 residues. Per germline, CDR1 SGHVS and CDR2 FQNEAQ. The CDR3 bases that were read are TGTGCCAGCAGCGGCGGGACAGGGTGGACTGAA. It codes for CASSGGTGWTE. In full, the CDR3 is CASSGGTGWTEAFF.

Regarding this clone: The read falls 3 residues short of the CDR3 end, and the missing part is taken from the germline J gene. The chain recombines TRBV19 with TRBJ1-2; maybe TRBD1 (6 bases). Germline loops: CDR1 LNHDA, CDR2 SQIVND (reference sequence). CDR3 length equals 15 residues. The sequenced part of the CDR3 DNA is TGTGCCAGTAGTAAACACCGGGACACTCGATACGAC. This codes for CASSKHRDTRYD. The complete CDR3 reads CASSKHRDTRYDYTF.

This clone has ten or more counts. The CDR3 is CASSQVASRTDTQYF. Partial CDR3 DNA: TGTGCCAGCAGCCAAGTGGCCAGTCGCACAGATACG. The rearrangement uses TRBV14 and TRBJ2-3, with D unclear. The read finishes 3 residues shy of the CDR3 end, and the germline J gene is used to complete it. This CDR3 contains 15 residues. Looked up from germline, CDR1 is SGHDN and CDR2 is FVKESK. Trimming pared 1 base from V and 1 base from J, leaving 9 bases between.

Many counts were recorded for this clone. One end of the junction fails to match germline, which may point to a read error. CDR3: CASSLASGGTTDTQYF. Partial CDR3 DNA: TGTGCTAGCAGCTTAGCTAGCGGGGGGACCACAGATACG. The chain carries TRBV7-7 and TRBJ2-3; 11 bases fit TRBD2. With the read ending 3 residues before the CDR3 end, the germline J gene is used to fill in that end. The CDR3 length is 16 residues. Germline CDR1 reads SSHAT; CDR2 reads FNYEAQ (reference sequence).